This T cell receptor beta chain was captured in a study of blood T cells in healthy people across ages. Study observations and caveats: A strong correlation between TCR beta diversity and naive T cell percentage was seen. Among long-lived donors, naive CD4+ cells were more numerous and diversity higher than in aged donors. With unsorted PBMCs, a conclusive comparison of naive versus antigen-experienced cells was not possible.

Details on this clonotype: Its antigen remains unknown.

Germline CDR1 reads LNHNV; CDR2 reads YYDKDF (reference sequence). V was trimmed by 2 bases and J by 3 bases, leaving 20 bases between them. The CDR3 runs to 18 residues. Peripheral blood, roughly 11 milliliters per donor, was collected. The authors ran a second PCR of about 7 to 11 cycles using a sample-barcoded 5' primer and a J-beta primer mix. TCRdb itself ran the 5' RACE reads through MiXCR, one entry per CDR3 protein. The data hold fewer than 2,000,000 distinct CDR3 sequences, with about two fifths observed a single time. The chain links TRBV15 to TRBJ2-1, with TRBD1 as a possible D gene (6 bases). This sequence originates from a human donor in good health. Sequenced material: blood. The CDR3, as DNA: TGTGCCACCAGCAGACCCTGGAGACAGGACGGATTCTACAATGAGCAGTTCTTC. As protein: CATSRPWRQDGFYNEQFF.